A single sample is the source of the 10 T cell receptor beta chains below, sequenced in a study of blood T cell repertoires in COVID-19. Assay: immunoSEQ multiplex PCR; the TCRdb copy retains only in-frame clones and omits some. Of about 220,000 clones listed, 85% are singletons. The sample taken for sequencing was peripheral blood. The origin of the receptors is a woman in her seventies with COVID-19, enrolled during active disease.

This clone was picked up one time. The V call is TRBV4-2, the J call TRBJ2-1; TRBD2 aligns across 9 bases. CDR1 is LGHNA and CDR2 is YNFKEQ in the germline V gene. The CDR3 runs 15 residues. The V and J ends lost 0 bases and 4 bases, in that order; junction bases with no gene match: 1. The CDR3 sequence: CASSQELAGYNEQFF. The CDR3 nucleotides read TGTGCCAGCAGCCAAGAACTAGCGGGTTACAATGAGCAGTTCTTC.

This sequence joins TRBV18 and TRBJ1-5; TRBD1 matches at 9 bases. The CDR3 is 14 residues long. V trimming: 6 bases; J trimming: 6 bases; junction bases outside the gene matches: 6. CDR1 is KGHSH, CDR2 LQKENI, per germline. The DNA of the CDR3 is TGTGCCAGCTCGCCGGGACAGGGCGGTCAGCCCCAGCATTTT. Its protein product is CASSPGQGGQPQHF.

The gene calls are TRBV4-2 and TRBJ1-2; 7 nucleotides agree with TRBD1. There are 14 residues in the CDR3. Trimming cost V 4 bases and J 8 bases; bases outside gene matches: 10. In germline, CDR1 is LGHNA, CDR2 YNFKEQ. CDR3 loop: CASSPRTGLKGYTF. CDR3 DNA: TGTGCCAGCAGCCCTAGGACAGGCTTGAAAGGCTACACCTTC.

The rearrangement joins TRBV24-1 to TRBJ2-2; perhaps TRBD1 as D (6 bases). CDR3 length equals 17 residues. V gave up 2 bases and J gave up 6 bases, with 18 bases separating them. Germline loops: CDR1 KGHDR, CDR2 SFDVKD. CDR3: CATSDSNRALPPGELFF. CDR3 DNA: TGTGCCACCAGTGATTCAAACAGGGCTCTTCCTCCCGGGGAGCTGTTTTTT.

The V gene is TRBV3-1 (or the pseudogene TRBV3-2), the J gene TRBJ1-1; maybe TRBD1 (5 bases). Germline V CDR1 and CDR2: LGHDT, YNNKEL (reference sequence). Trimming cost V 4 bases and J 1 base, with 10 bases left between them. The CDR3 has 14 amino acids. The CDR3 loop is CASSRFGQNTEAFF. For the CDR3, the DNA is TGTGCCAGCAGCCGATTCGGACAGAACACTGAAGCTTTCTTT.

V is TRBV19 and J is TRBJ2-1; D may be TRBD2 (6 bases). The CDR3 extends over 16 amino acids. V lost 5 bases and J lost 6, with 20 bases in between. Germline CDR1 and CDR2: LNHDA and SQIVND (reference sequence). CDR3 sequence (DNA): TGTGCCAGTAGTCCAAGGGGACTCTGGGCGGGCAATGAGCAGTTCTTC. It translates to CASSPRGLWAGNEQFF.

The J gene is TRBJ1-5, the V gene TRBV3-1 (or the pseudogene TRBV3-2); D remains unclear. Germline CDR1 is LGHDT and CDR2 is YNNKEL (reference sequence). V was shortened by 0 bases and J by 2 bases, with 5 bases between the two germline ends. The CDR3 length is 14 residues. CDR3 residues: CASSQDYGNQPQHF. The CDR3 DNA reads as TGTGCCAGCAGCCAAGATTATGGCAATCAGCCCCAGCATTTT.

The chain is built from TRBV5-1 and TRBJ2-3; D may be TRBD2 (5 bases). Trimming shortened V by 0 bases and J by 6 bases, and 5 bases separated the two germline ends. There are 12 residues in the CDR3. Germline assignment: CDR1 SGHRS and CDR2 YFSETQ. As DNA, the CDR3 is TGCGCCAGCAGCTTGGGGAGGGATACGCAGTATTTT. Translating gives CASSLGRDTQYF. The complete variable domain, with remaining parts taken from reference TRBV5-1 and TRBJ2-3, reads KAGVTQTPRYLIKTRGQQVTLSCSPISGHRSVSWYQQTPGQGLQFLFEYFSETQRNKGNFPGRFSGRQFSNSRSEMNVSTLELGDSALYLCASSLGRDTQYFGPGTRLTVL.

This clone was seen once. DNA for the CDR3: TGTGCCAGCAGCATCAATACCGGGACAGTTTTTCAGCCCCAGCATTTT. It is translated as CASSINTGTVFQPQHF. The rearrangement uses TRBV5-8 and TRBJ1-5, with 7 bases identical to TRBD1. J lost 6 bases, V lost 4 bases, and 13 bases had no gene match. The CDR3 runs to 16 residues. Germline V gene data show CDR1 as SGHTS and CDR2 as YDEGEE.

The chain has TRBV29-1 and TRBJ1-5; no clear D. V was pared by 0 bases and J by 3 bases, with 6 bases between. This CDR3 is 13 amino acids long. Germline V lookup: CDR1 SQVTM, CDR2 ANQGSEA. DNA of the CDR3: TGCAGCGTTGAAGAGGGCGTCAATCAGCCCCAGCATTTT. Translated: CSVEEGVNQPQHF.